This TCR beta chain was recorded in a study of cytomegalovirus exposure and HLA in healthy donors. Points from the study as a whole: Usually a TCR sequence was rare, but some public TCRs were found in many donors. Overall, around 160 TCR beta chains were annotated as cytomegalovirus-associated.

Primers for the PCR totalled 60 Vbeta and 13 Jbeta. Assay used: immunoSEQ multiplex PCR; TCRdb lists only in-frame clones, some missing. The sample contains about 62,000 clones, 65% to 80% of which appear only once. This clone was counted only a few times. Antigen specificity is unknown. V lost 1 base to trimming and J lost 0 bases; unmatched junction nucleotides: 7. The CDR3 extends over 19 amino acids. CDR1 and CDR2 from the germline V gene are SGHNT and YYREEE (reference sequence). J is TRBJ2-6 and V is TRBV5-4, with TRBD2 matching over 10 bases. The sequence was obtained from a woman aged 30 to 39 in good health and CMV-seronegative. The sample taken for sequencing was PBMCs. CDR3 protein: CASSLPGLARVSGANVLTF. Written as DNA, the CDR3 is TGTGCCAGCAGCTTGCCGGGACTAGCGCGTGTCTCTGGGGCCAACGTCCTGACTTTC.